Sequencing of this T cell receptor beta chain was carried out in a study of CD8 T cells in ankylosing spondylitis. Study-wide results and caveats: In synovial fluid and blood from reactive arthritis, some motif variants were previously reported. Clones linked to disease were reported to show significant enrichment in matched ankylosing spondylitis synovial fluid. A TCR beta motif of roughly eight highly homologous variants appeared characteristic of ankylosing spondylitis blood.

Only a few counts were recorded for this clonotype. As yet, its antigen is unknown. By quantitative 5'-RACE with molecular barcodes, the TCR beta libraries were made. TCRdb itself ran the 5' RACE reads through MiXCR, one entry per CDR3 protein. The sample contains some 120,000 distinct CDR3 sequences, about 13% of which appear only once. Trimming removed 7 bases from V and 6 bases from J, with 12 bases in between. This CDR3 contains 13 residues. The V gene's germline CDR1 is MDHEN and CDR2 SYDVKM. This chain joins TRBV28 and TRBJ1-4; no reliable D call. This TCR derives from a female donor with ankylosing spondylitis or in good health (not recorded which). Source material: blood, either unsorted or a sorted T cell fraction (not recorded which). Here the CDR3 reads CASTSTPDEKLFF. CDR3 sequence (DNA): TGTGCCAGCACCTCAACCCCGGATGAAAAACTGTTTTTT.